What follows describes a single TCR beta chain. Mismatch with germline at one junction end may stem from a read error. The entry originates in a study of T cell repertoires in cytomegalovirus infection. Each CDR3 protein is one row after TCRdb ran MiXCR on the reads. The repertoire has hundreds of thousands of distinct CDR3 sequences, about a sixth of them found once; the top ten carry around 10%. Per germline, CDR1 SGHTA and CDR2 FQGNSA. The CDR3 runs to 16 residues. The sequence was obtained from a human donor in good health (CMV status not recorded). Some clones in this sample may be carry-over from other donors' samples. The gene calls are TRBV7-2 and TRBJ1-2; 7 bases align to TRBD1. The sample taken for sequencing was PBMCs. The CDR3 nucleotides are TGTGCCAGCAGCTTAGGGGGCCAGGGGTCAAGAGGGGGCTCCACCTTC. It translates to CASSLGGQGSRGGSTF.